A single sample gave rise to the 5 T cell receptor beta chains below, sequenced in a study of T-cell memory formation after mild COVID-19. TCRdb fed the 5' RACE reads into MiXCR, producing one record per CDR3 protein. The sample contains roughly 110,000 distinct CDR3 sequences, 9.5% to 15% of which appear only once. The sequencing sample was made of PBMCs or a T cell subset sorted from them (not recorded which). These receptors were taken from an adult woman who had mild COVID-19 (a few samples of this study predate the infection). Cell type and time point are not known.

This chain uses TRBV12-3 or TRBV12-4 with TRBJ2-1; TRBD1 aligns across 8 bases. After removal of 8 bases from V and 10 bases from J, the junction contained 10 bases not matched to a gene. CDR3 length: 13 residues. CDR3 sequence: CASVRTGQGEQFF. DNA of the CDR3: TGTGCCAGCGTTCGAACTGGACAGGGCGAGCAGTTCTTC.

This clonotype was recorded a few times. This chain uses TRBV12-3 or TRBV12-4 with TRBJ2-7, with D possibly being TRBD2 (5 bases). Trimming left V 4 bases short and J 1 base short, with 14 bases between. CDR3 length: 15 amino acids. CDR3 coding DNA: TGTGCCAGCAGTTCGTCAGCGGACGATTCCTACGAGCAGTACTTC. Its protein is CASSSSADDSYEQYF.

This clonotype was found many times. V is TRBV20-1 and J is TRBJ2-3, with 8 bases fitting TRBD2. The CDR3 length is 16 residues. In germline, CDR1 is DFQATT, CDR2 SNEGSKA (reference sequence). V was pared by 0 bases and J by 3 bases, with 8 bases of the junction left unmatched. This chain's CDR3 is CSARDLTGGETDTQYF. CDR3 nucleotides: TGCAGTGCTAGAGACCTAACGGGGGGGGAGACAGATACGCAGTATTTT.

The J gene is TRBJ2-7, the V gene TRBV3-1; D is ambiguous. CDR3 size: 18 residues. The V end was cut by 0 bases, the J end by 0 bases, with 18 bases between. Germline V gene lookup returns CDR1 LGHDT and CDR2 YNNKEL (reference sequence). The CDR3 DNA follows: TGTGCCAGCAGCCAAGATAGCCCCTCTTGGCTAGACTCCTACGAGCAGTACTTC. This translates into CASSQDSPSWLDSYEQYF.

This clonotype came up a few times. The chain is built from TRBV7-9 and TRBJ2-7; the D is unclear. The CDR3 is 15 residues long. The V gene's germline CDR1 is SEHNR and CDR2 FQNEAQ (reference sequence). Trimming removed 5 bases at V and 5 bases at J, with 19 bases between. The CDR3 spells CASSDNWGEVDEQYF. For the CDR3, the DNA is TGTGCCAGCAGCGATAATTGGGGTGAGGTAGACGAGCAGTACTTC. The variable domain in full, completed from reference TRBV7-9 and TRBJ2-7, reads DTGVSQNPRHKITKRGQNVTFRCDPISEHNRLYWYRQTLGQGPEFLTYFQNEAQLEKSRLLSDRFSAERPKGSFSTLEIQRTEQGDSAMYLCASSDNWGEVDEQYFGPGTRLTVT.